The 3 T cell receptor beta chains below all came from one sample that was sequenced in a study of blood T cell repertoires in COVID-19. Only in-frame clones appear in the TCRdb table, and some are missing; sequencing was by immunoSEQ multiplex PCR. The top ten clones hold approximately 0.7% of a sample with about 260,000 clones, 70% to 90% of them seen once. The sequenced sample consisted of peripheral blood. These receptors originate from a human donor in a cohort sampled during active COVID-19.

The chain couples TRBV30 to TRBJ2-1, with 9 positions matching TRBD2. This CDR3 region has 13 residues. V was clipped by 7 bases and J by 8 bases; unmatched bases: 9. The germline V gene has CDR1 GTSNPN and CDR2 SVGIG (reference sequence). The CDR3 nucleotides are TGTGCCTCCACGCGGGGGGGGCCCGATGAGCAGTTCTTC. Its protein product is CASTRGGPDEQFF.

V usage is TRBV7-2 and J usage is TRBJ1-3; D is unresolved. Trimming took 1 base from V and 2 from J, leaving 6 bases between them. The CDR3 sequence is 14 residues long. Germline V gives CDR1 SGHTA, CDR2 FQGNSA. CDR3 residues: CASSLGSAGNTIYF. CDR3 nucleotides: TGTGCCAGCAGCTTAGGGAGTGCTGGAAACACCATATATTTT.

The chain employs TRBV11-2 and TRBJ1-1, with a weak D call TRBD1 (5 bases). The CDR3 is made up of 15 amino acids. Trimming cost V 4 bases and J 5 bases, with 17 bases left between them. Germline V gives CDR1 SGHAT, CDR2 FQNNGV. Written as DNA, the CDR3 is TGTGCCAGCAGCTCAGATTTCGGGGGGAGGACTGAAGCTTTCTTT. Protein product: CASSSDFGGRTEAFF.